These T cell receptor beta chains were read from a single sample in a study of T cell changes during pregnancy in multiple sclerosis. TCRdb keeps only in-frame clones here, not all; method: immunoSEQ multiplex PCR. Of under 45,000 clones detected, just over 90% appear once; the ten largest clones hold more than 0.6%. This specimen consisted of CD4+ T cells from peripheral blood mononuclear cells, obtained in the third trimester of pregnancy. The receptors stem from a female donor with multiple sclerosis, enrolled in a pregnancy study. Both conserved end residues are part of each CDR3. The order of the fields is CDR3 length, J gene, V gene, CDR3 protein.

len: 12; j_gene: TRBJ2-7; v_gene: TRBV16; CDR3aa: CASSRGTGEQYF
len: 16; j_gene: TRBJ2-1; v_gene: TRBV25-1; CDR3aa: CASSGKGVSTYNEQFF
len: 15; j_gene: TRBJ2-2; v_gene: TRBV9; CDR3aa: CASSVGLPNTGELFF
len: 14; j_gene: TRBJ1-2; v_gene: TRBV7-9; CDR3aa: CASSLTGEGGGYTF
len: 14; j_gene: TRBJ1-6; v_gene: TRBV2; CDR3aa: CASQSDRAYSPLHF
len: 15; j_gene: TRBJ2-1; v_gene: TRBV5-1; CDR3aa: CASSLGQGKRDEQFF
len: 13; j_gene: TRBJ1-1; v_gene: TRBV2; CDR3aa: CASSVIGGTEAFF
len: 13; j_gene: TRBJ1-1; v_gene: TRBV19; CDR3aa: CASSEAGNTEAFF
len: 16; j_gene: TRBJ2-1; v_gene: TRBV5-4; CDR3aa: CASSPGGQRTYNEQFF
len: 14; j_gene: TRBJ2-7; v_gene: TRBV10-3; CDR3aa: CAISGDRGDYEQYF
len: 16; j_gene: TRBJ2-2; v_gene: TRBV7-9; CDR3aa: CASSLGLAGNTGELFF
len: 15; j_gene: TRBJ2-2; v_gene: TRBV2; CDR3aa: CASSEFQGPTGELFF
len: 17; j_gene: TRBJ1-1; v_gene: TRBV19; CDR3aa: CASRPSSPGGVNTEAFF
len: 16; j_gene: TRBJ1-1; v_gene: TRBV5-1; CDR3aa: CASSPRGPRPNTEAFF
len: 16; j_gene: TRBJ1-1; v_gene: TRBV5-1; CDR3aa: CASSLGGGQGNTEAFF
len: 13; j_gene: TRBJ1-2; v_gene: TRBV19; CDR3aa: CASNPTENYGYTF